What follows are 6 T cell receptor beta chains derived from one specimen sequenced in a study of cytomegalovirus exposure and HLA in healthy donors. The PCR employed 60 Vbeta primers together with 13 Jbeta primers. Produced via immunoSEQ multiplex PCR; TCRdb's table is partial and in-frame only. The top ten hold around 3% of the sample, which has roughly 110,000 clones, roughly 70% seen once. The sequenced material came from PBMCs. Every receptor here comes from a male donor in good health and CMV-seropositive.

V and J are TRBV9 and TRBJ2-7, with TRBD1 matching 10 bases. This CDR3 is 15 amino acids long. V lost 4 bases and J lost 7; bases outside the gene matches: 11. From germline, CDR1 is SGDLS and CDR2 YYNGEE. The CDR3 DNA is TGTGCCAGCAGCTCCGTGGGGACAGGGGTGGGGGAGCAGTACTTC. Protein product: CASSSVGTGVGEQYF. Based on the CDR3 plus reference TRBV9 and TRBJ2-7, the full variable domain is DSGVTQTPKHLITATGQRVTLRCSPRSGDLSVYWYQQSLDQGLQFLIQYYNGEERAKGNILERFSAQQFPDLHSELNLSSLELGDSALYFCASSSVGTGVGEQYFGPGTRLTVT.

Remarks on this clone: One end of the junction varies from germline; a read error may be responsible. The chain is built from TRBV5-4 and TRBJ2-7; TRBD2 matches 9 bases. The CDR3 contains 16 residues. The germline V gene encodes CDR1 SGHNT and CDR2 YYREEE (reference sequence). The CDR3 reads CASSLGGSGSSLSWHF. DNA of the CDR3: TGTGCCAGCAGCTTGGGGGGTAGCGGGAGTAGTTTGTCGTGGCACTTC. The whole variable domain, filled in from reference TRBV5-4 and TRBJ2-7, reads ETGVTQSPTHLIKTRGQQVTLRCSSQSGHNTVSWYQQALGQGPQFIFQYYREEENGRGNFPPRFSGLQFPNYSSELNVNALELDDSALYLCASSLGGSGSSLSWHFGPGTRLTVT.

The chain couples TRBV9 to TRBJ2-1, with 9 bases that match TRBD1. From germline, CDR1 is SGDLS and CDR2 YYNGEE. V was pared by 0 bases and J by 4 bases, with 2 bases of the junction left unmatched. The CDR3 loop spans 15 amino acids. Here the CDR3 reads CASSVAGQGYNEQFF. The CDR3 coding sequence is TGTGCCAGCAGCGTAGCGGGACAGGGTTACAATGAGCAGTTCTTC.

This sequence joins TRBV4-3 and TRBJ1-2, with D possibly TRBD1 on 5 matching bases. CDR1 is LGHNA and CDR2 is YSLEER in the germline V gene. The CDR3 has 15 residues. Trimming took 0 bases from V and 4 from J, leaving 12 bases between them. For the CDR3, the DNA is TGCGCCAGCAGCCAAGATTCGCAGGGATCCTATGGCTACACCTTC. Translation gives CASSQDSQGSYGYTF.

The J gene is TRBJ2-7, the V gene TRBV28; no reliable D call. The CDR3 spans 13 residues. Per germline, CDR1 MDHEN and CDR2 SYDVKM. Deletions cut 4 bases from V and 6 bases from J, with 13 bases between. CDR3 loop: CASSSPPSAEQYF. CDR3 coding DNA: TGTGCCAGCAGTTCCCCCCCAAGCGCCGAGCAGTACTTC.

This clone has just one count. Here the CDR3 DNA reads TGTGCCAGCAGCCAAGATCCGAGGGGGCGAGGGACCGGGGAGCTGTTTTTT. Encoded protein: CASSQDPRGRGTGELFF. The rearrangement uses TRBV14 and TRBJ2-2; 7 nucleotides match TRBD1. This CDR3 has 17 amino acids. Trimming cost V 0 bases and J 5 bases; bases outside gene matches: 9. Germline V gene lookup returns CDR1 SGHDN and CDR2 FVKESK.